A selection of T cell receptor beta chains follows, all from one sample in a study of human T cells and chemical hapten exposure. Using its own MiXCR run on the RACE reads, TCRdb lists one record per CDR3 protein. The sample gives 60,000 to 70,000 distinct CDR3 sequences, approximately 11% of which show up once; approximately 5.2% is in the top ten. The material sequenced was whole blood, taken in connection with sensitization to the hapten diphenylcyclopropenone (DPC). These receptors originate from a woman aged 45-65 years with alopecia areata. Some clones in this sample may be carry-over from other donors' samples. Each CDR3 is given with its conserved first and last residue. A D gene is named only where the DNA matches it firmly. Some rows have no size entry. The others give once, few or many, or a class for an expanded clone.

DNA: TGCAGTGCTAGTGTCAGGGTCACAGATTCACCCCTCCACTTT
CDR3: CSASVRVTDSPLHF
V: TRBV20-1
size: many
D: .
J: TRBJ1-6

DNA: TGTGCCAGCAGCCCCCGTCGGACTAGCACAGATACGCAGTATTTT
CDR3: CASSPRRTSTDTQYF
V: TRBV11-1
size: few
D: .
J: TRBJ2-3

DNA: TGTGCCAGCAGCGACAGACAGGGACGGTACGAGCAGTACTTC
CDR3: CASSDRQGRYEQYF
V: TRBV7-9
size: few
D: TRBD1
J: TRBJ2-7

DNA: TGTGCCAGCAGGGGGATAGACAGGAGCTCCTACAATGAGCAGTTCTTC
CDR3: CASRGIDRSSYNEQFF
V: TRBV28
size: many
D: .
J: TRBJ2-1

DNA: TGCAGTGCTCCCGAACCCAGGGTCACTGAAGCTTTCTTT
CDR3: CSAPEPRVTEAFF
V: TRBV20-1
size: .
D: .
J: TRBJ1-1

DNA: TGTGCCAGCAGCGTAGACCCGGCGAACACCGGGGAGCTGTTTTTT
CDR3: CASSVDPANTGELFF
V: TRBV9
size: many
D: .
J: TRBJ2-2

DNA: TGCAGCGCTTACCCCCGGGGGGGAACGGCCGGGGAGCTGTTTTTT
CDR3: CSAYPRGGTAGELFF
V: TRBV29-1
size: .
D: TRBD2
J: TRBJ2-2

DNA: TGTGCCTGGAGTGCAGCGGGGGGTCTCTACGAGCAGTACTTC
CDR3: CAWSAAGGLYEQYF
V: TRBV30
size: many
D: TRBD2
J: TRBJ2-7

DNA: TGTGCCAGCAGTTTCGCCAGGGGAGCGGCCTACGAGCAGTACTTC
CDR3: CASSFARGAAYEQYF
V: TRBV28
size: medium-sized
D: .
J: TRBJ2-7

DNA: TGCAGTGCTCAAGAGAGGGCTACTAGCACAGATACGCAGTATTTT
CDR3: CSAQERATSTDTQYF
V: TRBV20-1
size: .
D: .
J: TRBJ2-3

DNA: TGCGCCAGCAGCTTGGCAACTATACTCTCCTATAATTCACCCCTCCACTTT
CDR3: CASSLATILSYNSPLHF
V: TRBV5-1
size: .
D: .
J: TRBJ1-6

DNA: TGTGCCAGCAGGGAGTGGCAGTTGGAAAAAGAGACCCAGTACTTC
CDR3: CASREWQLEKETQYF
V: TRBV3-1
size: few
D: .
J: TRBJ2-5

DNA: TGCGCCAGCAGCCCACAGGGGATGGGTCAGCCCCAGCATTTT
CDR3: CASSPQGMGQPQHF
V: TRBV5-1
size: many
D: TRBD1
J: TRBJ1-5

DNA: TGTGCCAGCAAGAGGACCGTAAATCAGCCCCAGCATTTT
CDR3: CASKRTVNQPQHF
V: TRBV2
size: many
D: .
J: TRBJ1-5

DNA: TGCAGCGTTGACCCACTTGGGGGCAGGGGAAACTATGGCTACACCTTC
CDR3: CSVDPLGGRGNYGYTF
V: TRBV29-1
size: few
D: .
J: TRBJ1-2

DNA: TGTGCCAGCAGTAAAGGGGGACTAGCGGGGACAGATACGCAGTATTTT
CDR3: CASSKGGLAGTDTQYF
V: TRBV6-5
size: many
D: TRBD2
J: TRBJ2-3